Below, 14 T cell receptor beta chains from the same sample are listed, as sequenced in a study of cytomegalovirus exposure and HLA in healthy donors. Use of 60 Vbeta and 13 Jbeta primers characterized the PCR. Clones were sequenced by immunoSEQ multiplex PCR, and TCRdb holds only the in-frame ones, with some missing. The sample consists of roughly 200,000 clones, about 78% of them appearing once. Material for sequencing was PBMCs. The source of these receptors is a man between 60 and 70 years old in good health and CMV-seronegative.

V gene TRBV19 combines with J gene TRBJ2-3; 12 bases align to TRBD2. This CDR3 is 15 amino acids long. Per the germline V gene, CDR1 is LNHDA and CDR2 is SQIVND (reference sequence). V dropped 5 bases and J dropped 6; count of bases not matched to a gene: 6. CDR3 DNA sequence: TGTGCCAGTAGTCTTTGGGGACTAGCGGGCGATACGCAGTATTTT. Its protein is CASSLWGLAGDTQYF.

The chain is built from TRBV25-1 and TRBJ1-4; tentative D call: TRBD1 (6 bases). Trimming removed 1 base at V and 10 bases at J, with 19 bases between. CDR1 MGHDK and CDR2 SYGVNS come from the germline V gene. The CDR3 is 16 residues long. This chain's CDR3 is CASSEWEQHRVGKLFF. The DNA for the CDR3 is TGTGCCAGCAGTGAATGGGAACAGCACAGGGTCGGAAAACTGTTTTTT.

This chain links TRBV19 with TRBJ2-2; TRBD1 is a possible D gene (6 bases). This CDR3 comprises 15 residues. V lost 6 bases, J lost 3 bases, and 14 bases lay in between. The germline V gene has CDR1 LNHDA and CDR2 SQIVND (reference sequence). The CDR3 DNA reads TGTGCCAGTAGCCTTGACAGGCCGCACACCGGGGAGCTGTTTTTT. Amino acid sequence: CASSLDRPHTGELFF.

V is TRBV28 and J is TRBJ1-4; D is ambiguous. The length of the CDR3 is 12 residues. The germline V gene encodes CDR1 MDHEN and CDR2 SYDVKM. V was shortened by 5 bases and J by 7 bases, with 8 bases between the two germline ends. CDR3 DNA sequence: TGTGCCAGCAGTATATTAATTGAAAAACTGTTTTTT. This gives the protein CASSILIEKLFF. The entire variable domain, with the rest obtained from reference TRBV28 and TRBJ1-4, is as follows: DVKVTQSSRYLVKRTGEKVFLECVQDMDHENMFWYRQDPGLGLRLIYFSYDVKMKEKGDIPEGYSVSREKKERFSLILESASTNQTSMYLCASSILIEKLFFGSGTQLSVL.

The V call is TRBV6-5, the J call TRBJ2-1, with D hard to call. Trimming removed 6 bases at V and 0 bases at J, with 6 bases between. The germline V gene encodes CDR1 MNHEY and CDR2 SVGAGI. The CDR3 is 13 residues long. DNA for the CDR3: TGTGCCAGCAGGGAGAACTCCTACAATGAGCAGTTCTTC. The encoded protein is CASRENSYNEQFF.

V is TRBV6-1 and J is TRBJ2-5; D unclear. The CDR3 extends over 12 amino acids. Trimming took 9 bases from V and 5 from J, leaving 13 bases between them. Germline V lookup: CDR1 MNHNS, CDR2 SASEGT. The CDR3 nucleotides read TGTGCCAGTGCCCTAGTTGACGAGACCCAGTACTTC. Its protein is CASALVDETQYF.

This chain's CDR3 is CASARLAGGYEQFF. CDR3 bases: TGTGCCAGCGCACGACTAGCGGGGGGCTATGAGCAGTTCTTC. The chain uses TRBV27 and TRBJ2-1, with 13 bases fitting TRBD2. Germline V gives CDR1 MNHEY, CDR2 SMNVEV (reference sequence). J gave up 8 bases and V 8 bases, and 6 bases lay outside the gene matches. The CDR3 sequence is 14 residues long.

The chain links TRBV7-6 to TRBJ1-5; TRBD1 matches 7 bases. Trimming took 2 bases from V and 6 from J; bases not matched to a gene: 10. The CDR3 is 16 residues long. Germline V gives CDR1 SGHVS, CDR2 FNYEAQ. CDR3 region: CASSLPTGEWTQPQHF. CDR3 bases: TGTGCCAGCAGCTTACCCACAGGGGAGTGGACTCAGCCCCAGCATTTT.

The V gene is TRBV28, the J gene TRBJ2-7; 11 bases fit TRBD2. V was clipped by 8 bases and J by 3 bases; unmatched bases: 12. The length of the CDR3 is 16 residues. The germline V gene encodes CDR1 MDHEN and CDR2 SYDVKM. CDR3 sequence: CASVGTSGRAIYEQYF. The CDR3 DNA reads TGTGCCAGCGTTGGGACTAGCGGTAGGGCTATCTACGAGCAGTACTTC.

The chain couples TRBV5-6 to TRBJ2-7; the match to TRBD1 covers 9 bases. From germline, CDR1 is SGHDT and CDR2 YYEEEE. J was trimmed by 7 bases and V by 0 bases; bases with no gene match: 5. CDR3 length: 14 residues. The CDR3 loop reads CASSLGQGVREQYF. CDR3 sequence (DNA): TGTGCCAGCAGCTTGGGACAGGGGGTTCGGGAGCAGTACTTC. The full variable domain, with the rest looked up from reference TRBV5-6 and TRBJ2-7, is DAGVTQSPTHLIKTRGQQVTLRCSPKSGHDTVSWYQQALGQGPQFIFQYYEEEERQRGNFPDRFSGHQFPNYSSELNVNALLLGDSALYLCASSLGQGVREQYFGPGTRLTVT.

The genes are TRBV14 and TRBJ2-6, with a weak D call TRBD1 (6 bases). Trimming took off 5 bases at V and 0 bases at J, with 17 bases between the two ends. From germline, CDR1 is SGHDN and CDR2 FVKESK. The CDR3 sequence is 18 residues long. CDR3 residues: CASSKKQGLLSGANVLTF. CDR3 nucleotides: TGTGCCAGCAGCAAGAAACAGGGTTTACTCTCTGGGGCCAACGTCCTGACTTTC.

The chain employs TRBV7-2 and TRBJ2-7, with 10 bases matching TRBD1. CDR3 length equals 14 residues. In germline, CDR1 is SGHTA, CDR2 FQGNSA. J gave up 4 bases and V 2 bases, and 2 bases lay outside the gene matches. The CDR3 DNA follows: TGTGCCAGCAGCTTATCGGGACAGGGGTACGAGCAGTACTTC. Its protein product is CASSLSGQGYEQYF. Based on the CDR3 plus reference TRBV7-2 and TRBJ2-7, the full variable domain is GAGVSQSPSNKVTEKGKDVELRCDPISGHTALYWYRQSLGQGLEFLIYFQGNSAPDKSGLPSDRFSAERTGGSVSTLTIQRTQQEDSAVYLCASSLSGQGYEQYFGPGTRLTVT.

This clone has only one observation. The chain combines TRBV18 with TRBJ1-3; 9 bases map to TRBD1. CDR3 length: 16 amino acids. Unmatched junction bases numbered 3, after V lost 3 bases and J lost 0 bases. In germline, CDR1 is KGHSH, CDR2 LQKENI. CDR3: CASSPQGQGSGNTIYF. For the CDR3, the DNA is TGTGCCAGCTCACCTCAGGGACAGGGCTCTGGAAACACCATATATTTT.

The chain recombines TRBV5-4 with TRBJ2-5, with 8 bases that match TRBD1. Trimming cost V 0 bases and J 5 bases; bases outside gene matches: 3. Germline lookup yields CDR1 SGHNT and CDR2 YYREEE (reference sequence). This CDR3 contains 14 residues. The CDR3 is CASSLAGGMETQYF. The CDR3 DNA reads as TGTGCCAGCAGCTTGGCAGGGGGCATGGAGACCCAGTACTTC.